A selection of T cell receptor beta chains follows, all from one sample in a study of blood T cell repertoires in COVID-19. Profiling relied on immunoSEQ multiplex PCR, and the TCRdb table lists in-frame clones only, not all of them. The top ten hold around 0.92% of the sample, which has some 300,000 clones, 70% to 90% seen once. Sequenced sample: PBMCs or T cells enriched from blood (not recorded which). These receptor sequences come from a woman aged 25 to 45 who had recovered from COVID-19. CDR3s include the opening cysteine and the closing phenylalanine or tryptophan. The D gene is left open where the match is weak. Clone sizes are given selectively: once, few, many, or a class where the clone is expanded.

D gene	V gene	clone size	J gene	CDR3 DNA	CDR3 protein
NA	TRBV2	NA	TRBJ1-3	TGTGCCAGCCTTCGTAACCCAGGGATCTCTGGAAACACCATATATTTT	CASLRNPGISGNTIYF
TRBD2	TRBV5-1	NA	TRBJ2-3	TGCGCCAGCAGCTTGTCTCGGCTAGCGGGGGCCCCAGATACGCAGTATTTT	CASSLSRLAGAPDTQYF
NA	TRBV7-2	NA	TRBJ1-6	TGTGCCAGCAGCCTAGGACACCCAAATTCACCCCTCCACTTT	CASSLGHPNSPLHF
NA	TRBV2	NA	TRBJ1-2	TGTGCCAGCAGGGCACGGAGGGCCTATGGCTACACCTTC	CASRARRAYGYTF
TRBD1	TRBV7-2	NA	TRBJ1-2	TGTGCCAGCAGCTCACCAACGACAGGGGGCGATAGGATCAGCTATGGCTACACCTTC	CASSSPTTGGDRISYGYTF
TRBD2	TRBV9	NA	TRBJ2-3	TGTGCCAGCAGCTCCCTTGGCCCAGCGGGGGCTAGCACAGATACGCAGTATTTT	CASSSLGPAGASTDTQYF
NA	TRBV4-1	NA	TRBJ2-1	TGCGCCAGCAGCCAAGTTGGGGCGGCTGAGCAGTTCTTC	CASSQVGAAEQFF
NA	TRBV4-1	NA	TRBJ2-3	TGCGCCAGCAGCCAAGGACAGAGAGATACGCAGTATTTT	CASSQGQRDTQYF
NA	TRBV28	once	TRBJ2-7	TGTGCCAGCAGTTTATTATCTCAGGGATACGAGCAGTACTTC	CASSLLSQGYEQYF
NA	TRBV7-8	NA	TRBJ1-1	TGTGCCAGCAGCTTAACGGACAGTACTGAAGCTTTCTTT	CASSLTDSTEAFF
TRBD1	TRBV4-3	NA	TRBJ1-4	TGCGCCAGCAGCCAAGTCCCCCCCGGGACAGGGACGGGGTATGAAAAACTGTTTTTT	CASSQVPPGTGTGYEKLFF
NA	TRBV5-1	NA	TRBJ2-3	TGCGCCAGCAGCTTGGAGGGGGTAGGCACAGATACGCAGTATTTT	CASSLEGVGTDTQYF
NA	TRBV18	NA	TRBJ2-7	TGTGCCAGCTCACATACTGACTACGAGCAGTACTTC	CASSHTDYEQYF
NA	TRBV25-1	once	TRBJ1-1	TGTGCCAGCAGCCTCAGCGGGGGAGTAACTGAAGCTTTCTTT	CASSLSGGVTEAFF
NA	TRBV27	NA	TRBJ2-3	TGTGCCAGCGGGGTTTTCGGGGAGGATACGCAGTATTTT	CASGVFGEDTQYF
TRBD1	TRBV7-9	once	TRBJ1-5	TGTGCCAGCAGCTTAGGGACAGGGTTCAATCAGCCCCAGCATTTT	CASSLGTGFNQPQHF
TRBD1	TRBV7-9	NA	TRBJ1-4	TGTGCCAGCAGGCGGGGACAGAATGAAAAACTGTTTTTT	CASRRGQNEKLFF
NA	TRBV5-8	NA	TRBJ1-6	TGTGCCAGCAGCTTGTCCAGGGTTTATTCACCCCTCCACTTT	CASSLSRVYSPLHF
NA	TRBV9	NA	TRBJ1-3	TGTGCCAGCAGCGTAAACGGGGACTCTGGAAACACCATATATTTT	CASSVNGDSGNTIYF
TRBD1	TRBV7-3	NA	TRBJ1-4	TGTGCCAGCAGCTTATCGGACAGGGTGGGTGAAAAACTGTTTTTT	CASSLSDRVGEKLFF
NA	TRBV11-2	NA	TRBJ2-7	TGTGCCAGCAGCTTGGGGCCTTCCCAGGCGTCCTACGAGCAGTACTTC	CASSLGPSQASYEQYF
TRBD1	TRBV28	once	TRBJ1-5	TGTGCCAGCAGTTTTTTAACAGGGGCAAATCAGCCCCAGCATTTT	CASSFLTGANQPQHF
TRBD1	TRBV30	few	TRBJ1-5	TGTGCCTGGAGGGGGACAGGGAATCGGCCCCAGCATTTT	CAWRGTGNRPQHF
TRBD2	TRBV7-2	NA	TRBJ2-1	TGTGCCAGCAGCTTGGGACTAGCCAACAACAATGAGCAGTTCTTC	CASSLGLANNNEQFF
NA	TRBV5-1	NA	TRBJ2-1	TGCGCCAGCAGCTTGGCTGCGGGGTCGGATGAGCAGTTCTTC	CASSLAAGSDEQFF
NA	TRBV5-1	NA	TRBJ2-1	TGCGCCAGCAGCTTAACCGGGGGGACAGGACCCTACAATGAGCAGTTCTTC	CASSLTGGTGPYNEQFF
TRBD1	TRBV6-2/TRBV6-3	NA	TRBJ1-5	TGTGCCAGCAGTTACTCGACAGGGAATCAGCCCCAGCATTTT	CASSYSTGNQPQHF
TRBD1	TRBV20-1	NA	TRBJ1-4	TGCAGTGCTAGTATCAGGACAGGGGCTTATGAAAAACTGTTTTTT	CSASIRTGAYEKLFF
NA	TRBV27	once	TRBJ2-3	TGTGCCAGCAGTTTAGATCGGGGGAGCCGCACAGATACGCAGTATTTT	CASSLDRGSRTDTQYF
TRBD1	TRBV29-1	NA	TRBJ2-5	TGCAGCGTTGCATCTGGGACAGGGAGGGAGACCCAGTACTTC	CSVASGTGRETQYF
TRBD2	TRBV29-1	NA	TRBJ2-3	TGCAGCGTTGATGGCGGGGGGGGTCGTACGCAGTATTTT	CSVDGGGGRTQYF
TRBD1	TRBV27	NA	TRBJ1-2	TGTGCCAGCAGTTTTTTGGGGACAGGGGGCGGCGGCTACACCTTC	CASSFLGTGGGGYTF
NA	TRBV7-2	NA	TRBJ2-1	TGTGCCAGCAGTCAAGCTAATGAGCAGTTCTTC	CASSQANEQFF
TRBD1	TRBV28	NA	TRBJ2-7	TGTGCCAGCAGAGCCAACCGGGACAGGGGCGAGCAGTACTTC	CASRANRDRGEQYF
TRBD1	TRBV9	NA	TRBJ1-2	TGTGCCAGCAGCACAGGGGGAGGCTACACCTTC	CASSTGGGYTF
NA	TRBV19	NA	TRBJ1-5	TGTGCCAGTAGTATAGTCCGGGAGAAAAATCAGCCCCAGCATTTT	CASSIVREKNQPQHF
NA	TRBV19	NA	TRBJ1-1	TGTGCCAGTAGTGACCGGGACAAGGCTGAAGCTTTCTTT	CASSDRDKAEAFF
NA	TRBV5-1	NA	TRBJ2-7	TGCGCCAGCAGCTTGAGTTCCCAGCGATCAAGCTCCTACGAGCAGTACTTC	CASSLSSQRSSSYEQYF
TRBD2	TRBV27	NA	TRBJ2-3	TGTGCCAGCAGTTTTATGCCTAGCGGGCCAATCGGGGCAGATACGCAGTATTTT	CASSFMPSGPIGADTQYF
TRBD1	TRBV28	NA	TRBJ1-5	TGTGCCAGCAGTTTGAGGAGGGGGCCTCAGCCCCAGCATTTT	CASSLRRGPQPQHF
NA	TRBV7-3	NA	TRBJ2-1	TGTGCCAGCAGCGGGAGCTCCTACAATGAGCAGTTCTTC	CASSGSSYNEQFF
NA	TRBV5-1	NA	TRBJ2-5	TGCGCCAGCGGTCGTGACAGCAACCAAGAGACCCAGTACTTC	CASGRDSNQETQYF
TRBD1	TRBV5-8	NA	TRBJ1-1	TGTGCCAGCAGACCACAGGGGAGGAACACTGAAGCTTTCTTT	CASRPQGRNTEAFF
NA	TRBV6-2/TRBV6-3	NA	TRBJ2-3	TGTGCCAGCAGTTACGCGGCGGCGGTTACGCAGTATTTT	CASSYAAAVTQYF
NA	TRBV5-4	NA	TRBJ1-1	TGTGCCAGCAGCTCGACAGTGAACACTGAAGCTTTCTTT	CASSSTVNTEAFF
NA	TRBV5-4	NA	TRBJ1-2	TGTGCCAGCAGCCCGGGACATCGGAAGGGCTACACCTTC	CASSPGHRKGYTF
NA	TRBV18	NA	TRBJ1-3	TGTGCCAGCTCACCAGCCGACGCAGGCTCTGGAAACACCATATATTTT	CASSPADAGSGNTIYF
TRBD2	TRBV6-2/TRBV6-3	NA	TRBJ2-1	TGTGCCAGCAGTCCCCACAGCGGGGGGGCGGGGCGGTTCTTC	CASSPHSGGAGRFF
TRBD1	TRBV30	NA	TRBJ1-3	TGTGCCTGGAGTGTATGGACAGGGGAGTACTCTGGAAACACCATATATTTT	CAWSVWTGEYSGNTIYF
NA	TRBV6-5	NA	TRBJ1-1	TGTGCCAGCAACCCTCCTCGACGGGGTGAAGCTTTCTTT	CASNPPRRGEAFF
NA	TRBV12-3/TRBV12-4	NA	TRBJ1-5	TGTGCCAGCAGTTTTCTAGGCAATCAGCCCCAGCATTTT	CASSFLGNQPQHF
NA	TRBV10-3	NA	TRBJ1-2	TGTGCCATCAGTGAGTCGGCTGGCTACACCTTC	CAISESAGYTF
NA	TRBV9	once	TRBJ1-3	TGTGCCAGCAACCTGGACAGCGTCTCTGGAAACACCATATATTTT	CASNLDSVSGNTIYF
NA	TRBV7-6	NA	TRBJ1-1	TGTGCCAGCAGCCGCGGGGGGGCTGAAGCTTTCTTT	CASSRGGAEAFF
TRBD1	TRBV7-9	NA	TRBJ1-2	TGTGCCAGCAGCCCTGCCCCCGGGACAGGGTCTAACTATGGCTACACCTTC	CASSPAPGTGSNYGYTF
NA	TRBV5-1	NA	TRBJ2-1	TGCGCCAGCAGCTTGGCCCGGAGACAGGCGAATGAGCAGTTCTTC	CASSLARRQANEQFF
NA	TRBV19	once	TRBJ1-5	TGTGCCAGTAGTATGTATTCTTCGGGGATGGGTCAGCCCCAGCATTTT	CASSMYSSGMGQPQHF
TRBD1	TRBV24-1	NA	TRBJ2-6	TGTGCCACCAGTGATGGGACAGGGACTGGGGCCAACGTCCTGACTTTC	CATSDGTGTGANVLTF
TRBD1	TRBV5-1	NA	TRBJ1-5	TGCGCCAGCAGCCCCGGGACAGATAATAGCAATCAGCCCCAGCATTTT	CASSPGTDNSNQPQHF